This TCR beta chain was captured by sequencing in a study of cytomegalovirus exposure and HLA in healthy donors. Overall study results and limits: Associated with cytomegalovirus, according to the listing, were 150 to 200 TCR beta chains. The majority of TCR sequences were rare, yet some public TCRs appeared in many donors. Per published reports, the classifier diagnosed cytomegalovirus status with high specificity and sensitivity.

Sequencing used immunoSEQ multiplex PCR; TCRdb keeps in-frame clones, though not all of them. The repertoire holds over 200,000 clones, with roughly 90% as singletons. As to this clone: What it binds is unknown.

The donors formed part of the approximately 130-subject validation cohort, distinct from the roughly 630-subject first cohort. This CDR3 has 16 residues. The germline gives CDR1 SGHVS, CDR2 FNYEAQ. The V gene end was trimmed by 4 bases and the J gene end by 5 bases; junction bases not matched to a gene: 14. The TCR originated in a woman aged 18 to 35 in good health and CMV-seronegative. Sequencing was performed on PBMCs. The rearrangement joins TRBV7-6 to TRBJ2-7, with TRBD1 matching over 7 bases. CDR3 protein: CASSSYWDSQRDEQYF. The CDR3, as DNA: TGTGCCAGCAGCTCCTATTGGGACAGCCAAAGGGACGAGCAGTACTTC.